Sequencing of this T cell receptor beta chain was carried out in a study of post-analysis software for immune sequencing data. Study conclusions and caveats: Samples made in the same batch grouped tightly together by F measure. Included in a set of about five TRBV segments more frequent in patients than controls were TRBV5-6, TRBV5-1 and TRBV20-1.

This clonotype has just a few counts. Its antigen remains unknown. Trimming took off 7 bases at V and 7 bases at J, with 17 bases between the two ends. This CDR3 contains 15 residues. Per germline, CDR1 MNHEY and CDR2 SMNVEV (reference sequence). Unique-molecular-identifier-tagged TCR beta cDNA libraries were used. TCRdb itself ran the PCR reads through MiXCR, one entry per CDR3 protein. The sample includes about 460,000 distinct CDR3 sequences, nearly 45% of them seen just once. The V call is TRBV27, the J call TRBJ1-6, with D possibly matching TRBD1 (5 bases). This receptor was identified in a girl aged 10 to 17 with multiple sclerosis. The sequenced sample consisted of blood. CDR3 amino acids: CASTHTAGLNSPLHF. CDR3 DNA: TGTGCCAGCACTCACACAGCGGGACTAAATTCACCCCTCCACTTT.